Below, 10 T cell receptor beta chains from the same sample are listed, as sequenced in a study of molecular identifiers for immune sequencing clone quantification. Each CDR3 protein is one row after TCRdb ran MiXCR on the PCR reads. Seen here are 40,000 to 65,000 distinct CDR3 sequences, 36% observed once, and the top ten hold 3% to 4%. Material for sequencing was naive CD8+ T cells from blood, with Jurkat cell RNA spiked in. Subset denoted: FACS-sorted CD8+CD4-CCR7+CD45RA+ naive T cells. Receptor source: a human donor in good health. Some libraries in this study had Jurkat cell RNA spiked in.

This clonotype was seen only a few times. The chain carries TRBV25-1 and TRBJ1-1, with D uncertain. Per the germline V gene, CDR1 is MGHDK and CDR2 is SYGVNS. The CDR3 loop spans 13 amino acids. With 2 bases removed from V and 8 bases from J, the gap between germline ends came to 12 bases. CDR3 nucleotides: TGTGCCAGCAGTGAAGGCTCCCTCCGGGAAGCTTTCTTT. It yields the protein CASSEGSLREAFF.

The V call is TRBV6-2 or TRBV6-3, the J call TRBJ1-1; D is perhaps TRBD1 (6 bases). Germline loops: CDR1 MNHEY, CDR2 SVGEGT. V lost 4 bases and J lost 0, with 12 bases in between. This CDR3 region has 15 residues. The CDR3 DNA sequence: TGTGCCAGCAGTTCCCGGAGACAGGTGAACACTGAAGCTTTCTTT. This sequence encodes CASSSRRQVNTEAFF.

This clonotype has more than one count but fewer than ten. The chain links TRBV14 to TRBJ2-7; no clear D gene. The CDR3 extends over 15 amino acids. V was cut by 3 bases and J by 0 bases, with 12 bases left in between. The germline V gene encodes CDR1 SGHDN and CDR2 FVKESK. CDR3 DNA: TGTGCCAGCAGCCAGGCCTTGGTCAGCTCCTACGAGCAGTACTTC. This sequence encodes CASSQALVSSYEQYF.

The chain couples TRBV7-2 to TRBJ1-6; D is ambiguous. CDR3 length: 12 amino acids. V was shortened by 5 bases and J by 11 bases, with 10 bases between the two germline ends. CDR1 is SGHTA and CDR2 is FQGNSA in the germline V gene. In nucleotides, the CDR3 is TGTGCCAGCAGCCTCCCAGGAGCACCCCTCCACTTT. Its translation: CASSLPGAPLHF.

In its sample, this clonotype was seen many times. The V and J genes are TRBV14 and TRBJ2-3; TRBD1 matches at 7 bases. Unmatched junction bases numbered 9, after V lost 2 bases and J lost 4 bases. Germline values: CDR1 SGHDN, CDR2 FVKESK. The CDR3 is made up of 16 amino acids. Here the CDR3 DNA reads TGTGCCAGCAGCCAACAGAGGGGGCGATTCGCAGATACGCAGTATTTT. This encodes CASSQQRGRFADTQYF.

On this clonotype itself: It may be a read error: a sequence one base away is much more abundant. The chain has TRBV7-6 and TRBJ1-1; TRBD1 is a possible D gene (6 bases). From germline, CDR1 is SGHVS and CDR2 FNYEAQ. This CDR3 region has 13 residues. Written as DNA, the CDR3 is TGTGCCGGCAGCAAATCAGGGGTCACTGAAGCTTTCTTT. Encoded protein: CAGSKSGVTEAFF.

The chain couples TRBV6-2 or TRBV6-3 to TRBJ2-7, with TRBD2 identical over 9 bases. The V gene's germline CDR1 is MNHEY and CDR2 SVGEGT. The length of the CDR3 is 13 residues. V was clipped by 3 bases and J by 7 bases; unmatched bases: 4. This CDR3 reads CASSYSGGLEQYF. The CDR3 nucleotides are TGTGCCAGCAGTTATAGCGGGGGTTTGGAGCAGTACTTC.

Notes on this clonotype: A much larger clone sits a single nucleotide away, making a read error possible. This CDR3 is missing its conserved last phenylalanine or tryptophan, likely due to a read error. V usage is TRBV6-5 and J usage is TRBJ2-7; 7 positions agree with TRBD1. This CDR3 region has 17 residues. V lost 0 bases, J lost 0 bases, and 8 bases stayed unmatched. Per the germline V gene, CDR1 is MNHEY and CDR2 is SVGAGI. For the CDR3, the DNA is TGTGCCAGCAGTTACTCAAGTCGACAGGGAAGCTCCTACGAGCAGTACCTC. It specifies CASSYSSRQGSSYEQYL.

This clonotype was seen ten or more times. The gene calls are TRBV19 and TRBJ2-1, with 8 bases that match TRBD1. Germline CDR1 LNHDA, CDR2 SQIVND (reference sequence). The CDR3 totals 13 residues. Germline trimming cut 3 bases from V and 12 bases from J; bases unmatched to any gene: 7. The DNA for the CDR3 is TGTGCCAGTAGTATCCAGGGGGCGCGAGGGCAGTTCTTC. Translated: CASSIQGARGQFF.

The rearrangement joins TRBV2 to TRBJ2-5; 8 bases are a match to TRBD1. The CDR3 contains 15 residues. J was trimmed by 5 bases and V by 4 bases; bases with no gene match: 9. Per the germline V gene, CDR1 is SNHLY and CDR2 is FYNNEI. CDR3 in DNA: TGTGCCAGCAGTGGATCCAGGGGGCTATCGGAGACCCAGTACTTC. It yields the protein CASSGSRGLSETQYF. The variable domain in full, with the rest retrieved from reference TRBV2 and TRBJ2-5, is EPEVTQTPSHQVTQMGQEVILRCVPISNHLYFYWYRQILGQKVEFLVSFYNNEISEKSEIFDDQFSVERPDGSNFTLKIRSTKLEDSAMYFCASSGSRGLSETQYFGPGTRLLVL.